The present entry profiles one TCR beta chain with its context. The data stem from a study of OX40 agonist ivuxolimab in advanced cancers. The table came from immunoSEQ multiplex PCR; TCRdb's copy has only in-frame clones and leaves some out. The sample consists of about 75,000 clones, roughly 90% of them appearing once. The sequence was obtained from an adult with an advanced solid tumor such as melanoma, head and neck, liver or kidney cancer. The source material was CD4+ or CD8+ T cells sorted from blood, sampled in a trial of the OX40 agonist ivuxolimab.

The CDR3 reads CAWSVDRSLRATNEKLFF. CDR3 bases: TGTGCCTGGAGTGTGGACCGAAGTCTTCGTGCAACTAATGAAAAACTGTTTTTT. The chain employs TRBV30 and TRBJ1-4, with D uncertain. V was cut by 0 bases and J by 0 bases, with 17 bases left in between. The CDR3 is 18 amino acids. Germline assignment: CDR1 GTSNPN and CDR2 SVGIG (reference sequence).